This record covers a single T cell receptor beta chain. The CDR3 has 13 residues. Unmatched junction bases numbered 9, after V lost 10 bases and J lost 4 bases. CDR1 and CDR2 (germline): SEHNR, FQNEAQ (reference sequence). The sample originates from a study of cytomegalovirus exposure and HLA in healthy donors. It was with 60 Vbeta and 13 Jbeta primers that the PCR ran. Profiled with immunoSEQ multiplex PCR; TCRdb holds only in-frame clones, not every one. This listing includes 70,000 or so clones. This TCR derives from a middle-aged man in good health and CMV-seronegative. Sequencing used PBMCs. The rearrangement uses TRBV7-9 and TRBJ2-5; TRBD2 aligns across 7 bases. This chain's CDR3 is CAITGGGGETQYF. The CDR3 DNA follows: TGTGCCATCACGGGGGGAGGAGGAGAGACCCAGTACTTC.